The TCR beta chain under discussion was sequenced for a study of blood T cell repertoires in COVID-19. Across the study: There were acute and convalescent COVID-19 samples, and they came from the United States, Italy and Spain.

Original analysis: Amplification of reference gene primers was used by the study to estimate nucleated cell counts. Generated by immunoSEQ multiplex PCR, the TCRdb table keeps only in-frame clones and is missing some. From that table come the V and J calls and clone size; the DNA was used to work out D and trimming. The table includes 250,000 to 300,000 clones, over 85% detected once. V shed 6 bases and J 5 bases; nucleotides not matched to a gene: 4. Germline V gene data show CDR1 as ENHRY and CDR2 as SYGVKD. The CDR3 is 13 residues long. Seattle participants joined during active infection and were tracked over time.

The sequence was obtained from a woman in her twenties or thirties with COVID-19, enrolled during active disease. The gene calls are TRBV10-3 and TRBJ2-5; 9 bases are a match to TRBD2. What was sequenced was peripheral blood. Here the CDR3 reads CAISRLAEETQYF. The CDR3 DNA follows: TGTGCCATCAGCCGACTAGCGGAGGAGACCCAGTACTTC.